This T cell receptor (beta chain) was identified in a study of T cell changes during pregnancy in multiple sclerosis. The V and J ends lost 5 bases and 2 bases respectively, with 12 bases between them. The CDR3 length is 15 residues. The germline gives CDR1 LNHDA, CDR2 SQIVND (reference sequence). The assay was immunoSEQ multiplex PCR, and TCRdb's table has in-frame clones only and misses some. Seen here are about 79,000 clones, around nine tenths observed once, and the top ten hold approximately 0.43%. This clone was picked up one time. This TCR derives from a female donor with multiple sclerosis, enrolled in a pregnancy study. The specimen was CD4+ T cells from peripheral blood mononuclear cells, collected in the second trimester of pregnancy. This sequence joins TRBV19 and TRBJ2-2; tentatively, D is TRBD1 (5 bases). CDR3 in DNA: TGTGCCAGTAGTGACAGCACAAAAAACACCGGGGAGCTGTTTTTT. Translated, it gives CASSDSTKNTGELFF.